This passage covers 30 T cell receptor beta chains from one sample sequenced in a study of blood T cell repertoires in COVID-19. Profiling relied on immunoSEQ multiplex PCR, and the TCRdb table lists in-frame clones only, not all of them. This sample has some 320,000 clones, with approximately 89% found just once. Sequences were obtained from PBMCs or T cells enriched from blood (not recorded which). These receptors were taken from a woman in her 50s who had been exposed to COVID-19.

This clone was seen just once. The chain employs TRBV5-1 and TRBJ2-1; 9 bases are a match to TRBD2. The junction had 9 bases not matched to a gene; V was cut back by 6 bases and J by 5 bases. This CDR3 contains 15 residues. Germline CDR1 and CDR2: SGHRS and YFSETQ. CDR3 nucleotide sequence: TGCGCCAGCAAGGTGGCGGGGGGGACCCACAATGAGCAGTTCTTC. Residues: CASKVAGGTHNEQFF.

The rearrangement uses TRBV9 and TRBJ2-7; tentatively, D is TRBD1 (6 bases). Germline V gene sequence: CDR1 SGDLS, CDR2 YYNGEE. The CDR3 sequence is 15 residues long. The V and J ends lost 3 bases and 7 bases respectively, with 20 bases between them. CDR3 amino acids: CASSAGGRGRGEQYF. DNA of the CDR3: TGTGCCAGCAGCGCAGGCGGCAGGGGAAGAGGGGAGCAGTACTTC.

Of note for this clone: A read error may account for a junction end that differs from germline. The J gene is TRBJ1-2, the V gene TRBV6-1; TRBD1 agrees at 11 bases. The CDR3 extends over 17 amino acids. Per germline, CDR1 MNHNS and CDR2 SASEGT. Here the CDR3 DNA reads TGTGCCAGCACTGAAAGGACAGGGGGCCTTAATAACTATGGCTACACCTTC. Protein sequence: CASTERTGGLNNYGYTF.

The V call is TRBV18, the J call TRBJ2-2, with D possibly matching TRBD1 (5 bases). The V gene lost 0 bases and the J gene lost 6 bases, with 17 bases spanning the gap. The CDR3 is 17 amino acids. Germline CDR1 is KGHSH and CDR2 is LQKENI. For the CDR3, the DNA is TGTGCCAGCTCACCACCGGAAGGGGCATCGAAAGCCGGGGAGCTGTTTTTT. This translates into CASSPPEGASKAGELFF.

The chain couples TRBV19 to TRBJ2-2; D is possibly TRBD1 (5 bases). Germline-derived CDR1 and CDR2 are LNHDA and SQIVND (reference sequence). Trimming stripped 7 bases from V and 4 bases from J, with 28 bases between. There are 19 residues in the CDR3. CDR3 sequence (DNA): TGTGCCAGTACCTCCACTTTCTTTGGGGCAGGGCGATCCACCGGGGAGCTGTTTTTT. As protein: CASTSTFFGAGRSTGELFF. The complete variable domain, with remaining parts taken from reference TRBV19 and TRBJ2-2, reads DGGITQSPKYLFRKEGQNVTLSCEQNLNHDAMYWYRQDPGQGLRLIYYSQIVNDFQKGDIAEGYSVSREKKESFPLTVTSAQKNPTAFYLCASTSTFFGAGRSTGELFFGEGSRLTVL.

The CDR3 here is CASSLASTDTQYF. CDR3 in DNA: TGTGCCAGCAGCTTGGCCAGCACAGATACGCAGTATTTT. The chain combines TRBV7-8 with TRBJ2-3; D remains unclear. CDR1 is SGHVS and CDR2 is FQNEAQ in the germline V gene. Trimming pared 3 bases from V and 0 bases from J, leaving 4 bases between. The CDR3 length is 13 residues. Full variable domain (remainder filled in from reference TRBV7-8 and TRBJ2-3): GAGVSQSPRYKVAKRGQDVALRCDPISGHVSLFWYQQALGQGPEFLTYFQNEAQLDKSGLPSDRFFAERPEGSVSTLKIQRTQQEDSAVYLCASSLASTDTQYFGPGTRLTVL.

The chain uses TRBV29-1 and TRBJ2-1, with TRBD2 matching over 9 bases. Germline V gene lookup returns CDR1 SQVTM and CDR2 ANQGSEA. J lost 7 bases, V lost 1 base, and 14 bases had no gene match. The CDR3 runs 17 residues. CDR3 nucleotide sequence: TGCAGCGTTGAAGGCGGGACTAGCAGCATCTCTTTAAATGAGCAGTTCTTC. Translating gives CSVEGGTSSISLNEQFF.

The V and J genes are TRBV25-1 and TRBJ2-7; TRBD1 agrees at 9 bases. The CDR3 loop spans 14 amino acids. Trimming at V came to 4 bases and at J to 2 bases, leaving 3 bases not matched to a gene. Germline CDR1 and CDR2: MGHDK and SYGVNS. The CDR3 DNA follows: TGTGCCAGCAGTGCGACAGGGGGAACCTACGAGCAGTACTTC. Its protein is CASSATGGTYEQYF.

The V call is TRBV9, the J call TRBJ1-5, with 7 nucleotides matching TRBD1. The CDR3 covers 14 residues. Germline lookup yields CDR1 SGDLS and CDR2 YYNGEE. J was trimmed by 2 bases and V by 3 bases; bases with no gene match: 2. CDR3 DNA: TGTGCCAGCAGCGAGCAGGGGGGCAATCAGCCCCAGCATTTT. Amino acid sequence: CASSEQGGNQPQHF.

The CDR3 DNA sequence: TGTGCCAGCAGTCGGACAGGAGAGAATGGCTACACCTTC. The encoded protein is CASSRTGENGYTF. J is TRBJ1-2 and V is TRBV6-5, with TRBD1 identical over 7 bases. The CDR3 has 13 amino acids. V trimming: 5 bases; J trimming: 6 bases; junction bases outside the gene matches: 6. The germline V gene encodes CDR1 MNHEY and CDR2 SVGAGI.

This clone was detected once. At one of its ends the junction is not consistent with the germline gene, which may arise from a read error. The chain joins TRBV5-4 to TRBJ1-5; D perhaps matches TRBD1 (6 bases). The CDR3 runs to 14 residues. Germline-derived CDR1 and CDR2 are SGHNT and YYREEE (reference sequence). The CDR3 bases are TGTGCCAGCCGCTTAGACAGGAGCAATCAGCCCCAGCATTTT. It yields the protein CASRLDRSNQPQHF.

The chain employs TRBV4-1 and TRBJ2-7; 11 bases map to TRBD2. The CDR3 contains 17 residues. V dropped 2 bases and J dropped 3; count of bases not matched to a gene: 9. Germline lookup yields CDR1 MGHRA and CDR2 YSYEKL. Written as DNA, the CDR3 is TGCGCCAGCAGCCAAAGGGACCAAGGACTAGCGGGCTACGAGCAGTACTTC. Its protein product is CASSQRDQGLAGYEQYF.

The sample holds one count of this clone. The chain combines TRBV12-3 or TRBV12-4 with TRBJ2-1; 11 nucleotides line up with TRBD1. V was pared by 6 bases and J by 15 bases, with 7 bases of the junction left unmatched. This CDR3 is built from 12 residues. The CDR3: CASRGQGGRMFF. The CDR3 DNA sequence: TGTGCCAGCAGGGGACAGGGGGGGAGGATGTTCTTC.

The sample holds one count of this clone. The chain couples TRBV3-1 (or the pseudogene TRBV3-2) to TRBJ1-5, with D tentatively TRBD1 (6 bases). CDR1 is LGHDT, CDR2 YNNKEL, per germline (reference sequence). V was cut by 1 base and J by 1 base, with 8 bases left in between. The CDR3 contains 15 residues. CDR3 residues: CASSQAGASNQPQHF. The CDR3 nucleotides are TGTGCCAGCAGCCAAGCAGGGGCGAGCAATCAGCCCCAGCATTTT.

This clone has only a few counts. J is TRBJ1-1 and V is TRBV28; possible D gene TRBD1, 5 bases. V lost 7 bases to trimming and J lost 4 bases, with 13 bases between them. The CDR3 extends over 13 amino acids. The germline gives CDR1 MDHEN, CDR2 SYDVKM. The CDR3 protein is CASTMTVATEAFF. DNA for the CDR3: TGTGCCAGCACGATGACAGTTGCCACTGAAGCTTTCTTT.

V and J are TRBV3-1 (or the pseudogene TRBV3-2) and TRBJ1-2; 7 bases align to TRBD1. Germline CDR1 reads LGHDT; CDR2 reads YNNKEL (reference sequence). The J segment lost 1 base and the V segment lost 4 bases, leaving 6 bases of the junction unmatched. The CDR3 contains 15 residues. The CDR3 DNA sequence: TGTGCCAGCAGCCTCACAGGGGCTGATAACTATGGCTACACCTTC. This encodes CASSLTGADNYGYTF.

The J gene is TRBJ1-1, the V gene TRBV28; D is possibly TRBD1 (5 bases). V lost 2 bases, J lost 4 bases, and 8 bases lay in between. This CDR3 is built from 13 residues. Germline CDR1 is MDHEN and CDR2 is SYDVKM. The CDR3 reads CASSLPGITEAFF. The CDR3 DNA reads as TGTGCCAGCAGTTTACCAGGGATCACTGAAGCTTTCTTT.

The chain is built from TRBV6-4 and TRBJ1-2; TRBD1 matches 7 bases. Looked up from germline, CDR1 is MRHNA and CDR2 is SNTAGT. CDR3 length: 13 residues. J lost 2 bases, V lost 3 bases, and 0 bases had no gene match. CDR3 coding DNA: TGTGCCAGCAGTGAGGGACAGAACTATGGCTACACCTTC. Its protein is CASSEGQNYGYTF.

The chain carries TRBV19 and TRBJ2-7; the D is unclear. This CDR3 comprises 13 residues. The V gene's germline CDR1 is LNHDA and CDR2 SQIVND (reference sequence). V gave up 4 bases and J gave up 6 bases, with 13 bases separating them. In DNA, the CDR3 is TGTGCCAGTAGTACCCCTCCCGTCGTCGAGCAGTACTTC. Encoded protein: CASSTPPVVEQYF.

This chain joins TRBV5-1 and TRBJ2-7; possible D gene TRBD1, 6 bases. V was shortened by 0 bases and J by 6 bases, with 13 bases between the two germline ends. The CDR3 runs to 14 residues. From germline, CDR1 is SGHRS and CDR2 YFSETQ. The CDR3 spells CASSLVTGQTEQYF. The CDR3 DNA reads as TGCGCCAGCAGCTTGGTTACCGGACAGACCGAGCAGTACTTC. Full variable domain (rest looked up from reference TRBV5-1 and TRBJ2-7): KAGVTQTPRYLIKTRGQQVTLSCSPISGHRSVSWYQQTPGQGLQFLFEYFSETQRNKGNFPGRFSGRQFSNSRSEMNVSTLELGDSALYLCASSLVTGQTEQYFGPGTRLTVT.

The chain has TRBV19 and TRBJ2-1; 10 bases match TRBD1. In germline, CDR1 is LNHDA, CDR2 SQIVND (reference sequence). V lost 5 bases and J lost 4; bases outside the gene matches: 14. The CDR3 totals 18 residues. CDR3 protein: CASSLRTGGSGVYNEQFF. The CDR3 coding sequence is TGTGCCAGTAGTCTTCGGACAGGGGGTAGCGGGGTGTACAATGAGCAGTTCTTC.

The V gene is TRBV5-1, the J gene TRBJ2-7; 7 nucleotides match TRBD2. The trim removed 4 bases at V and 2 bases at J, leaving 9 bases unmatched. In germline, CDR1 is SGHRS, CDR2 YFSETQ. The CDR3 covers 15 residues. CDR3 bases: TGCGCCAGCAGCCTCCTGGGGGGGTCGGCCTACGAGCAGTACTTC. Translation: CASSLLGGSAYEQYF.

This clone appeared a single time. The rearrangement links TRBV5-1 to TRBJ2-5, with D possibly matching TRBD1 (6 bases). The CDR3 spans 14 residues. Germline V CDR1 and CDR2: SGHRS, YFSETQ. V was cut by 3 bases and J by 0 bases, with 9 bases left in between. The CDR3 loop reads CASSWDINQETQYF. The CDR3 DNA is TGCGCCAGCAGCTGGGACATCAACCAAGAGACCCAGTACTTC.

The chain employs TRBV10-3 and TRBJ2-3; D is perhaps TRBD2 (6 bases). Germline loops: CDR1 ENHRY, CDR2 SYGVKD. V shed 10 bases and J shed 5 bases, with 19 bases lying between them. The CDR3 is 14 amino acids. The CDR3 sequence is CATTGLQSGDTQYF. The CDR3 DNA sequence: TGTGCCACCACGGGACTCCAGTCCGGAGATACGCAGTATTTT.

The chain employs TRBV5-1 and TRBJ2-2; 13 positions match TRBD2. Germline V CDR1 and CDR2: SGHRS, YFSETQ. J lost 6 bases, V lost 4 bases, and 12 bases had no gene match. The CDR3 extends over 18 amino acids. The CDR3: CASSTGLAGPRRAGELFF. DNA of the CDR3: TGCGCCAGCAGCACGGGACTAGCGGGGCCGCGAAGGGCCGGGGAGCTGTTTTTT.

V is TRBV5-8 and J is TRBJ2-1; maybe TRBD2 (5 bases). Germline assignment: CDR1 SGHTS and CDR2 YDEGEE. V shed 5 bases and J shed 7 bases, with 16 bases lying between them. The CDR3 loop spans 14 amino acids. CDR3 in amino acids: CASRRVRRGNEQFF. The CDR3 DNA reads TGTGCCAGCAGAAGGGTTCGGAGAGGGAATGAGCAGTTCTTC. The variable domain in full, with the rest retrieved from reference TRBV5-8 and TRBJ2-1, is EAGVTQSPTHLIKTRGQQATLRCSPISGHTSVYWYQQALGLGLQFLLWYDEGEERNRGNFPPRFSGRQFPNYSSELNVNALELEDSALYLCASRRVRRGNEQFFGPGTRLTVL.

The chain joins TRBV4-2 to TRBJ2-7; TRBD2 matches at 11 bases. The CDR3 totals 17 residues. Trimming removed 1 base from V and 2 bases from J; junction bases left unmatched: 7. Germline loops: CDR1 LGHNA, CDR2 YNFKEQ. CDR3 region: CASSQGSGTSGPYEQYF. In DNA, the CDR3 is TGTGCCAGCAGCCAAGGAAGCGGGACTAGCGGTCCCTACGAGCAGTACTTC.

V usage is TRBV12-3 or TRBV12-4 and J usage is TRBJ2-7, with TRBD1 matching 8 bases. V dropped 6 bases and J dropped 6; count of bases not matched to a gene: 4. This CDR3 has 12 residues. The CDR3 spells CASSWTGPEQYF. CDR3 sequence (DNA): TGTGCCAGCAGCTGGACAGGGCCCGAGCAGTACTTC.

This chain links TRBV3-1 (or the pseudogene TRBV3-2) with TRBJ2-7; D is ambiguous. Trimming left V 1 base short and J 6 bases short, with 10 bases between. CDR3 length: 13 residues. Germline V gene lookup returns CDR1 LGHDT and CDR2 YNNKEL (reference sequence). CDR3 sequence (DNA): TGTGCCAGCAGCCAAGGAGGTACGACCGAGCAGTACTTC. Residues: CASSQGGTTEQYF.

The chain has TRBV2 and TRBJ2-2; TRBD1 is a possible D gene (6 bases). V was cut by 4 bases and J by 4 bases, with 10 bases left in between. Germline loops: CDR1 SNHLY, CDR2 FYNNEI. The CDR3 spans 14 residues. The CDR3 DNA reads as TGTGCCAGCAGTGGGACAGCCCCCACCGGGGAGCTGTTTTTT. Its protein product is CASSGTAPTGELFF.